These 5 T cell receptor beta chains were all obtained from the same sample, sequenced in a study of siplizumab effects on memory and regulatory T cells. The data were produced by immunoSEQ multiplex PCR, yet TCRdb's version contains in-frame clones alone and is incomplete. The sample includes around 87,000 clones, about 87% of them seen just once. The sequenced sample consisted of CD4+ T cells sorted from blood. These receptor sequences come from a human donor in good health.

Only one count was recorded for this clone. The chain links TRBV6-5 to TRBJ2-7; 8 bases are shared with TRBD1. Germline CDR1 reads MNHEY; CDR2 reads SVGAGI. The ends lost 0 bases at V and 2 bases at J; junction bases unmatched: 3. The CDR3 sequence is 15 residues long. CDR3 sequence: CASSYSRGRTYEQYF. CDR3 DNA: TGTGCCAGCAGTTACTCCAGGGGGCGAACCTACGAGCAGTACTTC.

This chain links TRBV28 with TRBJ1-5; D is unresolved. The CDR3 contains 18 residues. Germline assignment: CDR1 MDHEN and CDR2 SYDVKM. With 4 bases removed from V and 4 bases from J, the gap between germline ends came to 23 bases. The CDR3 protein is CASSSRATRSGGNQPQHF. The CDR3 nucleotides are TGTGCCAGCAGTTCCCGGGCCACTAGGTCGGGCGGGAATCAGCCCCAGCATTTT.

The chain employs TRBV5-5 and TRBJ2-5; D is unresolved. The CDR3 is 13 amino acids. Germline V lookup: CDR1 SGHKS, CDR2 YYEKEE (reference sequence). Trimming stripped 4 bases from V and 1 base from J, with 8 bases between. CDR3 bases: TGTGCCAGCAGCGGGCACCCCCAAGAGACCCAGTACTTC. Protein product: CASSGHPQETQYF.

The chain has TRBV2 and TRBJ2-3; D may match TRBD1 or TRBD2 (5 bases each). The V gene's germline CDR1 is SNHLY and CDR2 FYNNEI. V was cut by 2 bases and J by 3 bases, with 12 bases left in between. The CDR3 has 15 residues. The CDR3 nucleotides are TGTGCCAGCAGTGAACCGGGACGGGGAACAGATACGCAGTATTTT. Encoded protein: CASSEPGRGTDTQYF.

This clone was counted a single time. A read error may produce the germline difference seen at one junction end. The CDR3 coding sequence is TGTGCCAGCTCACTTAAGGGGGGGACTGAAGCTCTCTTT. It is translated as CASSLKGGTEALF. The rearrangement uses TRBV18 and TRBJ1-1, with a weak D call TRBD1 (6 bases). Per the germline V gene, CDR1 is KGHSH and CDR2 is LQKENI. This CDR3 contains 13 residues.